A selection of T cell receptor beta chains follows, all from one sample in a study of post-analysis software for immune sequencing data. MiXCR, run by TCRdb on the PCR reads, gives a single entry per CDR3 protein. This sample carries hundreds of thousands of distinct CDR3 sequences, 25% to 30% of them seen once, and the ten largest clones take roughly 0.57%. The source material was blood. The receptors originated from a girl aged 10-17 years with multiple sclerosis. Each CDR3 is given with its conserved first and last residue. The D gene is left open where the match is weak. Size tells how often a clone was seen (once, few, many) or the class of an expanded clone, and some rows leave it out.

J gene: TRBJ2-1; D gene: NA; V gene: TRBV7-2; clone size: NA; CDR3 protein: CASSRTVGVDTFF; CDR3 DNA: TGTGCCAGCAGTCGAACTGTGGGGGTTGATACGTTCTTC
J gene: TRBJ2-1; D gene: TRBD1; V gene: TRBV28; clone size: NA; CDR3 protein: CASTWGRGHNEQFF; CDR3 DNA: TGTGCCAGCACCTGGGGCAGGGGGCACAATGAGCAGTTCTTC
J gene: TRBJ2-7; D gene: NA; V gene: TRBV7-9; clone size: NA; CDR3 protein: CASSLSGEAYEQYF; CDR3 DNA: TGTGCCAGCAGCTTATCCGGGGAGGCCTACGAGCAGTACTTC
J gene: TRBJ2-4; D gene: TRBD2; V gene: TRBV20-1; clone size: NA; CDR3 protein: CSAPYSGRTETRYF; CDR3 DNA: TGCAGTGCTCCTTACAGCGGGAGGACTGAGACCCGGTACTTC
J gene: TRBJ2-1; D gene: TRBD1; V gene: TRBV24-1; clone size: NA; CDR3 protein: CATSDWTGQHNEQFF; CDR3 DNA: TGTGCCACCAGTGATTGGACGGGACAGCACAATGAGCAGTTCTTC
J gene: TRBJ1-5; D gene: TRBD1; V gene: TRBV5-1; clone size: NA; CDR3 protein: CASSPQGGRGQPQHF; CDR3 DNA: TGCGCCAGCAGCCCACAGGGGGGCCGAGGTCAGCCCCAGCATTTT
J gene: TRBJ2-5; D gene: NA; V gene: TRBV5-5; clone size: NA; CDR3 protein: CASSLAPSRGQETQYF; CDR3 DNA: TGTGCCAGCAGCTTGGCTCCTAGCCGTGGCCAAGAGACCCAGTACTTC
J gene: TRBJ2-5; D gene: TRBD2; V gene: TRBV10-3; clone size: NA; CDR3 protein: CASGLAGGPSQETQYF; CDR3 DNA: TGTGCCTCGGGACTAGCGGGAGGACCAAGTCAAGAGACCCAGTACTTC
J gene: TRBJ2-1; D gene: NA; V gene: TRBV7-2; clone size: few; CDR3 protein: CASSSPKGNNEQFF; CDR3 DNA: TGTGCCAGCAGCTCTCCAAAGGGAAACAATGAGCAGTTCTTC
J gene: TRBJ2-3; D gene: TRBD2; V gene: TRBV20-1; clone size: few; CDR3 protein: CSVPAGGRSSDTQYF; CDR3 DNA: TGCAGTGTCCCAGCGGGAGGTCGATCGTCAGATACGCAGTATTTT
J gene: TRBJ1-2; D gene: NA; V gene: TRBV2; clone size: NA; CDR3 protein: CASSEVRGRYGYTF; CDR3 DNA: TGTGCCAGCAGTGAGGTTCGGGGGCGTTATGGCTACACCTTC
J gene: TRBJ2-1; D gene: TRBD1; V gene: TRBV5-1; clone size: NA; CDR3 protein: CASSLAGTEETQFF; CDR3 DNA: TGCGCCAGCAGCTTGGCTGGGACAGAAGAGACCCAGTTCTTC
J gene: TRBJ1-1; D gene: TRBD1; V gene: TRBV11-1; clone size: NA; CDR3 protein: CASSLKRTVRQGEAFF; CDR3 DNA: TGTGCCAGCAGCTTAAAAAGAACGGTCAGACAGGGGGAAGCTTTCTTT
J gene: TRBJ1-5; D gene: TRBD1; V gene: TRBV7-8; clone size: NA; CDR3 protein: CASSLWDSQPQHF; CDR3 DNA: TGTGCCAGCAGCTTATGGGACAGTCAGCCCCAGCATTTT
J gene: TRBJ2-5; D gene: TRBD1; V gene: TRBV10-3; clone size: NA; CDR3 protein: CAISQDRFQETQYF; CDR3 DNA: TGTGCCATCAGCCAGGACAGGTTCCAAGAGACCCAGTACTTC
J gene: TRBJ1-1; D gene: NA; V gene: TRBV7-2; clone size: NA; CDR3 protein: CASSYPGTPNTEAFF; CDR3 DNA: TGTGCCAGCAGCTACCCCGGGACACCGAACACTGAAGCTTTCTTT
J gene: TRBJ2-7; D gene: NA; V gene: TRBV27; clone size: NA; CDR3 protein: CASSLYPGYEQYF; CDR3 DNA: TGTGCCAGCAGTTTATATCCCGGCTACGAGCAGTACTTC
J gene: TRBJ2-5; D gene: TRBD1; V gene: TRBV29-1; clone size: NA; CDR3 protein: CSAFTGVSSSGEQYF; CDR3 DNA: TGCAGCGCTTTTACAGGGGTTAGTTCTTCAGGTGAGCAGTACTTC
J gene: TRBJ2-7; D gene: TRBD1; V gene: TRBV20-1; clone size: NA; CDR3 protein: CSARAEQRTGRTQYF; CDR3 DNA: TGCAGTGCTAGAGCGGAACAACGGACAGGGAGAACCCAGTACTTC
J gene: TRBJ2-5; D gene: NA; V gene: TRBV28; clone size: many; CDR3 protein: CASSTSLANQETQYF; CDR3 DNA: TGTGCCAGCAGTACCTCCTTAGCCAACCAAGAGACCCAGTACTTC
J gene: TRBJ1-4; D gene: NA; V gene: TRBV6-5; clone size: NA; CDR3 protein: CASSYAGSGEKLFF; CDR3 DNA: TGTGCCAGCAGTTACGCAGGGAGTGGGGAAAAACTGTTTTTT
J gene: TRBJ2-3; D gene: TRBD2; V gene: TRBV10-3; clone size: NA; CDR3 protein: CAISDPRTSGGHTDTQYF; CDR3 DNA: TGTGCCATCAGTGACCCTAGGACTAGCGGGGGCCACACAGATACGCAGTATTTT
J gene: TRBJ2-7; D gene: NA; V gene: TRBV7-9; clone size: many; CDR3 protein: CASSLEGTYEQYF; CDR3 DNA: TGTGCCAGCAGCCTCGAAGGGACCTACGAGCAGTACTTC
J gene: TRBJ2-6; D gene: NA; V gene: TRBV15; clone size: few; CDR3 protein: CATSRDGAGANVLTF; CDR3 DNA: TGTGCCACCAGTAGAGATGGGGCTGGGGCCAACGTCCTGACTTTC
J gene: TRBJ2-1; D gene: NA; V gene: TRBV20-1; clone size: NA; CDR3 protein: CSARGPRNCNEQFF; CDR3 DNA: TGCAGTGCTAGAGGGCCCCGAAACTGCAATGAGCAGTTCTTC
J gene: TRBJ2-7; D gene: NA; V gene: TRBV20-1; clone size: NA; CDR3 protein: CSARVNVPYEQYF; CDR3 DNA: TGCAGTGCTAGAGTTAACGTCCCCTACGAGCAGTACTTC
J gene: TRBJ2-6; D gene: NA; V gene: TRBV2; clone size: NA; CDR3 protein: CANSLQGDSGANVLTF; CDR3 DNA: TGTGCCAACTCACTACAGGGTGACTCTGGGGCCAACGTCCTGACTTTC
J gene: TRBJ2-2; D gene: TRBD2; V gene: TRBV4-3; clone size: NA; CDR3 protein: CASSQELWSSGTDTGELFF; CDR3 DNA: TGCGCCAGCAGCCAAGAATTATGGTCTAGCGGGACCGACACCGGGGAGCTGTTTTTT
J gene: TRBJ2-3; D gene: TRBD2; V gene: TRBV12-3/TRBV12-4; clone size: NA; CDR3 protein: CASSIGLAATDTQYF; CDR3 DNA: TGTGCCAGCAGTATAGGACTAGCGGCCACAGATACGCAGTATTTT
J gene: TRBJ1-2; D gene: NA; V gene: TRBV27; clone size: NA; CDR3 protein: CASSTKIRGANYGYTF; CDR3 DNA: TGTGCCAGCAGTACCAAAATCAGGGGTGCCAACTATGGCTACACCTTC
J gene: TRBJ1-4; D gene: NA; V gene: TRBV27; clone size: NA; CDR3 protein: CAGRPRNEKLFF; CDR3 DNA: TGTGCCGGCCGACCGAGGAATGAAAAACTGTTTTTT
J gene: TRBJ2-3; D gene: TRBD2; V gene: TRBV11-2; clone size: NA; CDR3 protein: CASSLWSGRADTQYF; CDR3 DNA: TGTGCCAGCAGCTTGTGGAGCGGGAGGGCAGATACGCAGTATTTT
J gene: TRBJ2-1; D gene: TRBD1; V gene: TRBV5-1; clone size: few; CDR3 protein: CASSWTGRSEQFF; CDR3 DNA: TGCGCCAGCAGCTGGACAGGGAGAAGTGAGCAGTTCTTC
J gene: TRBJ1-1; D gene: NA; V gene: TRBV29-1; clone size: NA; CDR3 protein: CSARGTMNTEAFF; CDR3 DNA: TGCAGCGCAAGGGGGACCATGAACACTGAAGCTTTCTTT
J gene: TRBJ2-5; D gene: NA; V gene: TRBV3-1; clone size: NA; CDR3 protein: CASSQGSQGETQYF; CDR3 DNA: TGTGCCAGCAGCCAAGGTTCACAGGGTGAGACCCAGTACTTC
J gene: TRBJ1-4; D gene: NA; V gene: TRBV29-1; clone size: NA; CDR3 protein: CSVEEGLTGKWIEKLFF; CDR3 DNA: TGCAGCGTTGAAGAGGGCCTAACAGGGAAGTGGATTGAAAAACTGTTTTTT
J gene: TRBJ1-2; D gene: NA; V gene: TRBV4-1; clone size: few; CDR3 protein: CASSQVVTYGYTF; CDR3 DNA: TGCGCCAGCAGCCAAGTCGTGACCTATGGCTACACCTTC
J gene: TRBJ1-4; D gene: TRBD1; V gene: TRBV12-3/TRBV12-4; clone size: few; CDR3 protein: CASSRQGMREKLFF; CDR3 DNA: TGTGCCAGCAGCAGACAGGGGATGAGGGAAAAACTGTTTTTT
J gene: TRBJ1-1; D gene: NA; V gene: TRBV18; clone size: NA; CDR3 protein: CASSPPGGLMNTEAFF; CDR3 DNA: TGTGCCAGCTCACCCCCCGGGGGGCTTATGAACACTGAAGCTTTCTTT
J gene: TRBJ2-3; D gene: TRBD2; V gene: TRBV6-5; clone size: many; CDR3 protein: CASSGLAGSDTQYF; CDR3 DNA: TGTGCCAGCAGCGGACTAGCGGGTTCGGATACGCAGTATTTT
J gene: TRBJ2-3; D gene: NA; V gene: TRBV7-9; clone size: many; CDR3 protein: CASSSPGGTDTQYF; CDR3 DNA: TGTGCCAGCAGCTCGCCCGGGGGAACAGATACGCAGTATTTT
J gene: TRBJ2-5; D gene: NA; V gene: TRBV24-1; clone size: NA; CDR3 protein: CATSDPVGGRETQYF; CDR3 DNA: TGTGCCACCAGTGATCCGGTCGGGGGTCGCGAGACCCAGTACTTC
J gene: TRBJ2-2; D gene: TRBD1; V gene: TRBV7-6; clone size: NA; CDR3 protein: CASSLDRGSTGELFF; CDR3 DNA: TGTGCCAGCAGCCTGGACAGGGGTTCCACCGGGGAGCTGTTTTTT
J gene: TRBJ2-7; D gene: TRBD1; V gene: TRBV4-2; clone size: few; CDR3 protein: CASSPDRVTYEQYF; CDR3 DNA: TGTGCCAGCAGCCCCGACAGGGTAACCTACGAGCAGTACTTC
J gene: TRBJ1-4; D gene: NA; V gene: TRBV5-1; clone size: NA; CDR3 protein: CASSLVTANEKLFF; CDR3 DNA: TGCGCCAGCAGCTTGGTGACTGCGAATGAAAAACTGTTTTTT